One and the same sample provided the 4 T cell receptor beta chains below, sequenced in a study of cytomegalovirus exposure and HLA in healthy donors (dated by TCRdb to the late 2010s). Library creation used the immunoSEQ multiplex PCR assay. TCRdb provides this immuneACCESS table in a form limited to in-frame rearrangements. Some clones are lacking; in checked studies, under half of them reflect an unresolved V gene, and why the rest are absent is not known. The sample contains fewer than 350,000 clones, around nine tenths of them found a single time. Of the sample, around 0.9% is held by the ten largest clones. The sequencing sample was made of PBMCs. The receptors were gathered from a woman aged 18-29 years in good health and CMV-seronegative.

The V call is TRBV4-3, the J call TRBJ2-3; a weak D match, TRBD1 (5 bases). Trimming took off 0 bases at V and 0 bases at J, with 10 bases between the two ends. Germline assignment: CDR1 LGHNA and CDR2 YSLEER. This CDR3 has 16 amino acids. The CDR3 DNA is TGCGCCAGCAGCCAAGAAAAGGGGCTGAGCACAGATACGCAGTATTTT. This translates into CASSQEKGLSTDTQYF.

In DNA, the CDR3 is TGTGCCAGCAGCTACTCAGGGGGCCAGGCTGGAAACACCATATATTTT. Its protein product is CASSYSGGQAGNTIYF. The chain is built from TRBV7-8 and TRBJ1-3; the match to TRBD1 covers 8 bases. This CDR3 region has 16 residues. Germline values: CDR1 SGHVS, CDR2 FQNEAQ. Trimming removed 4 bases from V and 2 bases from J; junction bases left unmatched: 7.

This clone showed up just once. This sequence joins TRBV7-2 and TRBJ2-3; TRBD1 aligns across 9 bases. With V trimmed by 0 bases and J by 2 bases, 3 bases remained unmatched. Germline CDR1 is SGHTA and CDR2 is FQGNSA. The CDR3 is 16 amino acids. The DNA of the CDR3 is TGTGCCAGCAGCTTAGCGGGACAGGGACCCACAGATACGCAGTATTTT. Protein: CASSLAGQGPTDTQYF.

This clone has a handful of counts. V gene TRBV11-2 combines with J gene TRBJ2-7; 14 bases are a match to TRBD2. Germline V CDR1 and CDR2: SGHAT, FQNNGV. This CDR3 is built from 18 residues. V shed 1 base, J shed 7 bases, and the junction held 12 bases outside the gene matches. The CDR3 DNA reads as TGTGCCAGCAGCTTAGGGGGGACTAGCGGGAGAGGAGCTAGAGAGCAGTACTTC. Amino acids: CASSLGGTSGRGAREQYF.